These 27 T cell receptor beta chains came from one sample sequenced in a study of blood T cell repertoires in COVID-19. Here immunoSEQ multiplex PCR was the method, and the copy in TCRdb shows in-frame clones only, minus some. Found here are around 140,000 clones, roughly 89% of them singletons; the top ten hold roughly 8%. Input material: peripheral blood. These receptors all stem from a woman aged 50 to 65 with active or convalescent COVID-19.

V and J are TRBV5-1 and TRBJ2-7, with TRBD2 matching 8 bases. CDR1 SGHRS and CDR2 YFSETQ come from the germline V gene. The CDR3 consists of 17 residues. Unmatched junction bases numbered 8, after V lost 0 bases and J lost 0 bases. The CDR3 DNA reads TGCGCCAGCAGCTTGGCCAGCGGGGGACACACCTCCTACGAGCAGTACTTC. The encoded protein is CASSLASGGHTSYEQYF.

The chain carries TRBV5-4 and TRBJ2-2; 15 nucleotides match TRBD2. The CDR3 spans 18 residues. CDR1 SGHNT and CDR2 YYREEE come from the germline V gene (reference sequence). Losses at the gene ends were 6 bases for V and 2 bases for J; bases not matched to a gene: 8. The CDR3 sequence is CASTGGTSGGPNTGELFF. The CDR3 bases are TGTGCCAGCACCGGTGGGACTAGCGGGGGGCCTAACACCGGGGAGCTGTTTTTT.

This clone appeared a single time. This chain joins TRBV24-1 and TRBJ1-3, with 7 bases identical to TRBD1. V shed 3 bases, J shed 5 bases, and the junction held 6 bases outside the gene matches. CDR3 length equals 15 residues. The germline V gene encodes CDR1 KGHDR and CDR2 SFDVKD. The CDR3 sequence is CATSDPWDSRNTIYF. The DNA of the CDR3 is TGTGCCACCAGTGATCCGTGGGACAGTAGAAACACCATATATTTT.

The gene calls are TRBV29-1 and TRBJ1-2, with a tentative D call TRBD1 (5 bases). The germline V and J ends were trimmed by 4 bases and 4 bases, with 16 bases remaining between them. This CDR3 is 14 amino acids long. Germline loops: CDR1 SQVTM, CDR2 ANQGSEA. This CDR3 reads CSVGGVAEGYGYTF. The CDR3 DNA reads TGCAGCGTTGGGGGCGTGGCGGAAGGCTATGGCTACACCTTC.

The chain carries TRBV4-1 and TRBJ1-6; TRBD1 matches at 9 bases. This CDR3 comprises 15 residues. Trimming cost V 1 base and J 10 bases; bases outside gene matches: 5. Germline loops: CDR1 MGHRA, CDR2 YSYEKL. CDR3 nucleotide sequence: TGCGCCAGCAGCCAAGGGACAGGGGTACAGTCACCCCTCCACTTT. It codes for CASSQGTGVQSPLHF.

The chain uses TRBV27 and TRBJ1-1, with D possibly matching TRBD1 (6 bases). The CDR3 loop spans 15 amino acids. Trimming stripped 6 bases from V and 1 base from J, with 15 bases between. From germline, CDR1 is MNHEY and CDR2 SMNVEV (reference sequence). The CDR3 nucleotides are TGTGCCAGCAGGCCCCAGGGGTTTGGGAACACTGAAGCTTTCTTT. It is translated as CASRPQGFGNTEAFF.

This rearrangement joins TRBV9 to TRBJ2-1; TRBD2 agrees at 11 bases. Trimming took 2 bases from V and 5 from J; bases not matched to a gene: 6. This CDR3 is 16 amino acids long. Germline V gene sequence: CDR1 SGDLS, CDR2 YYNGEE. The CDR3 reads CASSVTGTSGNNEQFF. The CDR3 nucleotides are TGTGCCAGCAGCGTTACCGGGACTAGCGGCAACAATGAGCAGTTCTTC.

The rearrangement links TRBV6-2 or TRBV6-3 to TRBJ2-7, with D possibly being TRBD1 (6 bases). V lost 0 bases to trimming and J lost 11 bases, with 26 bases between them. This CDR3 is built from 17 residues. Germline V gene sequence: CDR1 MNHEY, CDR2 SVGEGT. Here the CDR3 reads CASSYSTPRHIPGGKYF. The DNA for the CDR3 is TGTGCCAGCAGTTACTCGACCCCCCGACACATTCCTGGGGGCAAGTACTTC.

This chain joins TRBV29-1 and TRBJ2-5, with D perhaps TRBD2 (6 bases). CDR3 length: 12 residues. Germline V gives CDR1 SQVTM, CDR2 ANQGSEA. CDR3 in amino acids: CSLLDGGETQYF. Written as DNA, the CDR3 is TGCAGTCTTTTGGACGGAGGGGAGACCCAGTACTTC.

CDR3 in DNA: TGTGCCAGCAGCCACCCACAGGGAACCTATGGCTACACCTTC. This gives the protein CASSHPQGTYGYTF. The V gene is TRBV6-2 or TRBV6-3, the J gene TRBJ1-2, with D perhaps matching TRBD1 (6 bases). The CDR3 is 14 residues long. The germline CDR1 and CDR2 sequences are MNHEY and SVGEGT. V was cut by 6 bases and J by 4 bases, with 15 bases left in between.

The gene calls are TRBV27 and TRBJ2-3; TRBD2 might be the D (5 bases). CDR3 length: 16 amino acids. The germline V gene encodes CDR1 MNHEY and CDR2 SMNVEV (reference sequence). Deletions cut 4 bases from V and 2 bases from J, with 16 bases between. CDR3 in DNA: TGTGCCAGCAGTTCCCGGGGTACTAGAGTCACAGATACGCAGTATTTT. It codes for CASSSRGTRVTDTQYF.

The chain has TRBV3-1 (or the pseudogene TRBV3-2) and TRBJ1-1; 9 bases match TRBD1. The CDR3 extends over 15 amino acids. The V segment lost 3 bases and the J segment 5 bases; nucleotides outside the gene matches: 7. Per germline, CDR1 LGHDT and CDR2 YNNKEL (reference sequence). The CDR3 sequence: CASSHPGQGKTEAFF. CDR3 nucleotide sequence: TGTGCCAGCAGCCATCCGGGACAGGGTAAGACTGAAGCTTTCTTT.

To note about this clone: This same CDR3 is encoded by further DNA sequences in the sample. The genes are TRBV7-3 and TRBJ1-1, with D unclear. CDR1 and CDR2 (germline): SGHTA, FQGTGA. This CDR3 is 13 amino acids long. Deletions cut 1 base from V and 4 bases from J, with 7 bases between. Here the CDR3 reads CASSLIAGTEAFF. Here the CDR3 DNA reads TGTGCCAGCAGCTTAATCGCAGGCACTGAAGCTTTCTTT.

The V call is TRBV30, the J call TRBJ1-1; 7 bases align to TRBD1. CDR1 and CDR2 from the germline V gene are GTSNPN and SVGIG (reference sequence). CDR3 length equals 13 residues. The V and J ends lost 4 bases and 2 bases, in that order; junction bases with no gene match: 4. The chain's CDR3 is CAWTSGGNTEAFF. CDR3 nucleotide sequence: TGTGCCTGGACGTCAGGGGGAAACACTGAAGCTTTCTTT.

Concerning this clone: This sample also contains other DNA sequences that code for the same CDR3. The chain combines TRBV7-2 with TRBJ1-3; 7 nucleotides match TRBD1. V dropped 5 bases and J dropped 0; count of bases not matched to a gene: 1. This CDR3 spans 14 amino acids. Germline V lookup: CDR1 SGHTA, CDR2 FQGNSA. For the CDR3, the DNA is TGTGCCAGCAGCCCAGGGGGCTCTGGAAACACCATATATTTT. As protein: CASSPGGSGNTIYF.

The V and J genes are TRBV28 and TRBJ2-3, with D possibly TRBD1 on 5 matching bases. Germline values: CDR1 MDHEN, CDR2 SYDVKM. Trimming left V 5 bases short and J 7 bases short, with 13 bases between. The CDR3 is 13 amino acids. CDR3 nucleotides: TGTGCCAGCAGTCCGCAAGGGGTCAATACGCAGTATTTT. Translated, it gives CASSPQGVNTQYF.

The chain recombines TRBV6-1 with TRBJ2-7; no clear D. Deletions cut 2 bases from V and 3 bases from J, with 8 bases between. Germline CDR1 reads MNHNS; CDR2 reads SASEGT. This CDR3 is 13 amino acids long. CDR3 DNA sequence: TGTGCCAGCAGTGAATCGGAGAACTACGAGCAGTACTTC. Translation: CASSESENYEQYF.

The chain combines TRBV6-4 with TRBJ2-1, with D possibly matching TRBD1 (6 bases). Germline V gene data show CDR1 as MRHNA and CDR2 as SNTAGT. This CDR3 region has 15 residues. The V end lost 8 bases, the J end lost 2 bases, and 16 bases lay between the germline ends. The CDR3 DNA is TGTGCCAGCGCTCAGGGGCCTGAGACCTACAATGAGCAGTTCTTC. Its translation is CASAQGPETYNEQFF.

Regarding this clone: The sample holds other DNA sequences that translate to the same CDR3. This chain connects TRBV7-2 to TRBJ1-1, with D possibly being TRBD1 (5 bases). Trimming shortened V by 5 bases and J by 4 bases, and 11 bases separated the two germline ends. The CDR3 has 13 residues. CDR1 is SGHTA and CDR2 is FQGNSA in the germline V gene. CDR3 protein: CASSPRRGTEAFF. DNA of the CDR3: TGTGCCAGCAGCCCAAGAAGGGGCACTGAAGCTTTCTTT.

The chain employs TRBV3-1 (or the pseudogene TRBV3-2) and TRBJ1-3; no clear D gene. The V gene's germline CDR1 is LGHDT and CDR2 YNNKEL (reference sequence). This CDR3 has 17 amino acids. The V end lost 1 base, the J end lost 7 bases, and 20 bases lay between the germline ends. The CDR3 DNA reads TGTGCCAGCAGCCAAGGCCCAGTACCGGGTCCCCTCAACACCATATATTTT. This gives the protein CASSQGPVPGPLNTIYF.

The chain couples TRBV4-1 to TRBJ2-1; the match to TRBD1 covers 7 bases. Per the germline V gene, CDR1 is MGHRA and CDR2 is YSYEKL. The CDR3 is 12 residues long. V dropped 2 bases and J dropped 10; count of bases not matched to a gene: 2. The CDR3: CASSQKDREQFF. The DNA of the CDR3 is TGCGCCAGCAGCCAAAAGGACAGGGAGCAGTTCTTC.

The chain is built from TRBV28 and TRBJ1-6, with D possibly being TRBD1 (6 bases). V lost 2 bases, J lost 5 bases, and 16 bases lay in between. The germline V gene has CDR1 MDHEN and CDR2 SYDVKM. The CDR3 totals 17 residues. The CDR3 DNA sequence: TGTGCCAGCAGTTTACTTAGGATGGACAGAGATAATTCACCCCTCCACTTT. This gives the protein CASSLLRMDRDNSPLHF.

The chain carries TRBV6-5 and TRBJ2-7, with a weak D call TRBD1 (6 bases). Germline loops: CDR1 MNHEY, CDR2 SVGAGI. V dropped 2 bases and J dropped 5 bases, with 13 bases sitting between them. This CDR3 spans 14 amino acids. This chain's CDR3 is CASSYRTANDEQYF. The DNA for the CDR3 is TGTGCCAGCAGTTACCGGACAGCTAACGACGAGCAGTACTTC.

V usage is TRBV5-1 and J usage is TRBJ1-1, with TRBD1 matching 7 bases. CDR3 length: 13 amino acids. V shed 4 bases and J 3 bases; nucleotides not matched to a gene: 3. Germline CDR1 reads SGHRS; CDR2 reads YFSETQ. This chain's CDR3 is CASSLDRDTEAFF. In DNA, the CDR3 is TGCGCCAGCAGCCTTGACAGGGACACTGAAGCTTTCTTT.

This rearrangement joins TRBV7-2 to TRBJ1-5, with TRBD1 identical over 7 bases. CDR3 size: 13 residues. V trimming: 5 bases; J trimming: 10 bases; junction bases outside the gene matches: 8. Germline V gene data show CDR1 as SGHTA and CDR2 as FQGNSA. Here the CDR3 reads CASSPTGEVPQHF. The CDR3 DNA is TGTGCCAGCAGCCCTACAGGGGAGGTCCCCCAGCATTTT. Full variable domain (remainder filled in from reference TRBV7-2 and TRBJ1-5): GAGVSQSPSNKVTEKGKDVELRCDPISGHTALYWYRQSLGQGLEFLIYFQGNSAPDKSGLPSDRFSAERTGGSVSTLTIQRTQQEDSAVYLCASSPTGEVPQHFGDGTRLSIL.

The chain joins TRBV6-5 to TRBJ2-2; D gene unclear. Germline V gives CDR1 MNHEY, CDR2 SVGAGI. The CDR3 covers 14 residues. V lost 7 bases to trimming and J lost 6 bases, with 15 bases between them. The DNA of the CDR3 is TGTGCCAGCATCTATCGATTAGGAGCCGGGGAGCTGTTTTTT. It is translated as CASIYRLGAGELFF.

The DNA of the CDR3 is TGCGCCAGCAGCTTGGTCGGGGGGGGCGGCTACGAGCAGTACTTC. It encodes CASSLVGGGGYEQYF. The V and J genes are TRBV5-1 and TRBJ2-7; TRBD2 agrees at 8 bases. The germline CDR1 and CDR2 sequences are SGHRS and YFSETQ. This CDR3 spans 15 amino acids. V shed 0 bases and J 3 bases; nucleotides not matched to a gene: 5.